This T cell receptor beta chain emerged from a study of blood T cell repertoires in COVID-19. In the study overall: From T cells, B-cell-depleted T cells, or PBMCs came the material, which was cDNA or gDNA.

Trimming stripped 3 bases from V and 9 bases from J, with 18 bases between. This CDR3 comprises 16 residues. CDR1 is LNHDA and CDR2 is SQIVND in the germline V gene (reference sequence). In the original processing: Reference gene primer amplification gave estimated nucleated cell counts. Assay used: immunoSEQ multiplex PCR; TCRdb lists only in-frame clones, some missing. D and trimming were read from the DNA, whereas the V and J calls and clone size are those reported in that table. This table holds approximately 280,000 clones, around 83% found once. Residents of about two dozen US areas, aged roughly 18 to 90 years, made up the participants. Researchers sorted participants into cohorts using their self-reported clinical history.

The specimen sequenced was PBMCs or T cells enriched from blood (not recorded which). This chain joins TRBV19 and TRBJ1-6; weak D call: TRBD1 (5 bases). This sequence was found in a man aged 35-49 years who had been exposed to COVID-19. CDR3 loop: CASSIVQGSTRSPLHF. The CDR3, as DNA: TGTGCCAGTAGTATCGTCCAGGGCAGCACTCGTTCACCCCTCCACTTT.